A single sample gave rise to the 5 T cell receptor beta chains below, sequenced in a study of T cell repertoires in cytomegalovirus infection. TCRdb analysed the reads with MiXCR anew, one entry per CDR3 protein. The table lists around 130,000 distinct CDR3 sequences, about 10% of them singletons. The sample taken for sequencing was PBMCs. The receptors were sampled from a human donor in good health (CMV status not recorded). Some clones in this sample may be carry-over from other donors' samples.

The chain recombines TRBV6-5 with TRBJ1-1; D is perhaps TRBD1 (6 bases). Trimming removed 2 bases at V and 6 bases at J, with 16 bases between. Germline loops: CDR1 MNHEY, CDR2 SVGAGI. This CDR3 region has 15 residues. The CDR3 spells CASSYTSQGLAEAFF. The CDR3, as DNA: TGTGCCAGCAGTTACACCTCACAGGGTTTGGCTGAAGCTTTCTTT.

This clonotype occurred a few times. The chain combines TRBV19 with TRBJ2-2; D is unresolved. The germline V and J ends were trimmed by 9 bases and 3 bases, with 14 bases remaining between them. Germline V gives CDR1 LNHDA, CDR2 SQIVND (reference sequence). The CDR3 consists of 14 residues. CDR3 amino acids: CASRDPADTGELFF. The CDR3 coding sequence is TGTGCCAGCCGCGACCCCGCGGACACCGGGGAGCTGTTTTTT.

The chain joins TRBV2 to TRBJ2-5; D gene uncertain. CDR1 is SNHLY, CDR2 FYNNEI, per germline. V dropped 8 bases and J dropped 5 bases, with 12 bases sitting between them. There are 12 residues in the CDR3. The CDR3 here is CASARERETQYF. The CDR3 nucleotides read TGTGCCAGCGCTAGGGAAAGGGAGACCCAGTACTTC. Based on the CDR3 plus reference TRBV2 and TRBJ2-5, the full variable domain is EPEVTQTPSHQVTQMGQEVILRCVPISNHLYFYWYRQILGQKVEFLVSFYNNEISEKSEIFDDQFSVERPDGSNFTLKIRSTKLEDSAMYFCASARERETQYFGPGTRLLVL.

This clonotype was counted only a few times. The rearrangement joins TRBV5-1 to TRBJ2-3; D gene uncertain. Germline CDR1 and CDR2: SGHRS and YFSETQ. The ends were cut back, 0 bases at V and 6 bases at J, with 8 bases in the middle. The CDR3 totals 13 residues. DNA for the CDR3: TGCGCCAGCAGCTTGGATGTGGGGGATACGCAGTATTTT. Its protein product is CASSLDVGDTQYF.

This clonotype was counted ten times or more. The V gene is TRBV19, the J gene TRBJ1-2; maybe TRBD1 (6 bases). Germline V gives CDR1 LNHDA, CDR2 SQIVND (reference sequence). This CDR3 spans 14 amino acids. V shed 7 bases and J shed 2 bases, with 14 bases lying between them. The CDR3 DNA sequence: TGTGCCAGTACCGCGACAGGAGGGAACTATGGCTACACCTTC. Translation gives CASTATGGNYGYTF. Complete variable domain (other parts from reference TRBV19 and TRBJ1-2): DGGITQSPKYLFRKEGQNVTLSCEQNLNHDAMYWYRQDPGQGLRLIYYSQIVNDFQKGDIAEGYSVSREKKESFPLTVTSAQKNPTAFYLCASTATGGNYGYTFGSGTRLTVV.